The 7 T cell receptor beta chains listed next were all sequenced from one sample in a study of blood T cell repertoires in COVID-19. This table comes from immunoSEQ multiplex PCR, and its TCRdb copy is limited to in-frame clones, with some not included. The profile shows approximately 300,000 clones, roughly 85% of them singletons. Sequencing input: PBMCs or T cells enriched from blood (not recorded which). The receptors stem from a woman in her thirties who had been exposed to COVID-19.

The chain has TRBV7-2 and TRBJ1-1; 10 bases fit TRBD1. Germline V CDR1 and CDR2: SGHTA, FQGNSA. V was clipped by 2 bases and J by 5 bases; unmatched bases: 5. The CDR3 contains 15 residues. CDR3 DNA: TGTGCCAGCAGCTTACCGGGACAGGGGAGAACTGAAGCTTTCTTT. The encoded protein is CASSLPGQGRTEAFF.

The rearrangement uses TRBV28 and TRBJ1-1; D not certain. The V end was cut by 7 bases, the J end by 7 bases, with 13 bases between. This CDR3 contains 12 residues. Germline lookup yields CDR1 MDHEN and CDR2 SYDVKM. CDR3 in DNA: TGTGCCAGCACCATGACGGAGGGTGAAGCTTTCTTT. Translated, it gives CASTMTEGEAFF.

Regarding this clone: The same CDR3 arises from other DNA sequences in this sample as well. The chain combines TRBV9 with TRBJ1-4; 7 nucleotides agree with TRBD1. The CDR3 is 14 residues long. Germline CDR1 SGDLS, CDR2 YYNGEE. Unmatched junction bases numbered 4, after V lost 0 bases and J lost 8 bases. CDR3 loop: CASSVDRGGEKLFF. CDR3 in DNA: TGTGCCAGCAGCGTAGACAGGGGAGGAGAAAAACTGTTTTTT.

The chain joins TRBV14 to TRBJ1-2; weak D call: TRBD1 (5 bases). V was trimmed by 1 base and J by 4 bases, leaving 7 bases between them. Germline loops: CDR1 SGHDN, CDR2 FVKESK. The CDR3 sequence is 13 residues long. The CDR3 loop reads CASSQGQSYGYTF. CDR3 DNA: TGTGCCAGCAGCCAAGGACAGAGCTATGGCTACACCTTC. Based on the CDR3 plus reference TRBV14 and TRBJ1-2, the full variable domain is EAGVTQFPSHSVIEKGQTVTLRCDPISGHDNLYWYRRVMGKEIKFLLHFVKESKQDESGMPNNRFLAERTGGTYSTLKVQPAELEDSGVYFCASSQGQSYGYTFGSGTRLTVV.

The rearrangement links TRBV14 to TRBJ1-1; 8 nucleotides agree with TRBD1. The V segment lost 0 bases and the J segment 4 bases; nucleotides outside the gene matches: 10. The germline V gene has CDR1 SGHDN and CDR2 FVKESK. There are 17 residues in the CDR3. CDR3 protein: CASSQDKGGQVFTEAFF. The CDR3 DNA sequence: TGTGCCAGCAGCCAAGATAAAGGGGGACAGGTGTTCACTGAAGCTTTCTTT.

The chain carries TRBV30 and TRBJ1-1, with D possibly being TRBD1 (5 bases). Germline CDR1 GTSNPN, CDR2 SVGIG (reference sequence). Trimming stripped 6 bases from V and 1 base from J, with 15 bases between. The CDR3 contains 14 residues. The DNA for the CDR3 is TGTGCCTGCCAGGGATATGACACGAACACTGAAGCTTTCTTT. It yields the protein CACQGYDTNTEAFF.

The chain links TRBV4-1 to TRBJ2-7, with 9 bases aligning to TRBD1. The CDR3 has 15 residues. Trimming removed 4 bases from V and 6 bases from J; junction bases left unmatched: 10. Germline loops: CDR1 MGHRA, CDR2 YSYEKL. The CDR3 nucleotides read TGCGCCAGCAGCCTGGCCAACAGGGGGCTGGCCGAGCAGTACTTC. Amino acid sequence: CASSLANRGLAEQYF.